The clone carrying this T cell receptor (beta chain) was picked up many times. Antigen unknown. Read coverage stops 3 residues before the CDR3 terminus; the germline J gene supplies the remainder. This record comes from a study of T cell clonality in common variable immunodeficiency. General study points: Reportedly, TCR beta sequences from common variable immunodeficiency showed fewer deletions and N-nucleotide insertions. Shared TCRbeta clones were fewer between CVID subjects than controls.

Control and CVID samples contributed equal amounts of genomic DNA. The data were produced by immunoSEQ multiplex PCR, yet TCRdb's version contains in-frame clones alone and is incomplete. The sample yields tens of thousands of clones, without any singletons. Germline trimming cut 4 bases from V and 5 bases from J; bases unmatched to any gene: 7. The CDR3 covers 15 residues. Germline values: CDR1 SNHLY, CDR2 FYNNEI. The rearrangement links TRBV2 to TRBJ2-5; the match to TRBD1 covers 10 bases. The clonotype was recovered from a person aged 18 to 75 in good health. What was sequenced was peripheral blood mononuclear cells. The CDR3: CASSAGTGAGETQYF. The sequenced CDR3 bases are TGTGCCAGCAGTGCTGGGACAGGGGCTGGGGAGACC.